Listed here are 21 T cell receptor beta chains from one sample, sequenced in a study of metastatic and nonmetastatic thyroid tumors. Patients were all untreated before their thyroid surgery. TCRdb recomputed clones from the PCR reads via MiXCR. The data hold approximately 40,000 clones, with less than 60% observed a single time. The sequenced material came from tumor tissue. The receptors were sampled from a male donor with papillary thyroid cancer or a benign thyroid nodule (not recorded which). Some clones in this sample may be carry-over from other donors' samples.

This clone was recorded a few times. The genes are TRBV28 and TRBJ2-7, with 8 bases matching TRBD1. V shed 1 base, J shed 3 bases, and the junction held 5 bases outside the gene matches. The CDR3 spans 15 residues. Germline V gene data show CDR1 as MDHEN and CDR2 as SYDVKM. The CDR3 region has the DNA TGTGCCAGCAGTTTATACCGGGACAGGCTCTACGAGCAGTACTTC. Translating gives CASSLYRDRLYEQYF.

A few counts support this clone. The genes are TRBV6-2 or TRBV6-3 and TRBJ1-1; no definite D call. Trimming removed 7 bases at V and 3 bases at J, with 9 bases between. CDR1 and CDR2 (germline): MNHEY, SVGEGT. The CDR3 is 12 amino acids. The chain's CDR3 is CASTTSHTEAFF. Here the CDR3 DNA reads TGTGCCAGCACTACAAGTCACACTGAAGCTTTCTTT.

The chain is built from TRBV12-3 or TRBV12-4 and TRBJ2-7; 7 nucleotides align to TRBD2. This CDR3 is built from 15 residues. J gave up 2 bases and V 5 bases, and 9 bases lay outside the gene matches. This CDR3 reads CASSGGTIATYEQYF. The CDR3 nucleotides are TGTGCCAGCAGTGGAGGGACTATCGCCACCTACGAGCAGTACTTC.

The chain uses TRBV5-1 and TRBJ1-3; TRBD1 is a possible D gene (6 bases). CDR3 length: 16 residues. Trimming removed 0 bases from V and 1 base from J, with 11 bases in between. Germline CDR1 reads SGHRS; CDR2 reads YFSETQ. The CDR3 bases are TGCGCCAGCAGCTTGGTCGGGGGCGAATCTGGAAACACCATATATTTT. This translates into CASSLVGGESGNTIYF.

V usage is TRBV12-3 or TRBV12-4 and J usage is TRBJ2-5, with TRBD1 matching 9 bases. With 4 bases clipped from V and 2 bases from J, the junction kept 8 bases outside the gene matches. This CDR3 spans 16 amino acids. CDR3 sequence reads: CASSSRDRASQETQYF. As DNA, the CDR3 is TGTGCCAGCAGTTCCCGGGACAGGGCTTCTCAAGAGACCCAGTACTTC.

V and J are TRBV30 and TRBJ2-2; unclear D gene. The CDR3 extends over 13 amino acids. Germline CDR1 GTSNPN, CDR2 SVGIG (reference sequence). V was cut by 1 base and J by 4 bases, with 7 bases left in between. The chain's CDR3 is CAWSEVPTGELFF. The CDR3 DNA is TGTGCCTGGAGTGAGGTACCCACCGGGGAGCTGTTTTTT.

Only a few counts were recorded for this clone. The J gene is TRBJ1-2, the V gene TRBV6-6, with D unclear. V lost 2 bases to trimming and J lost 5 bases, with 12 bases between them. The CDR3 is 14 residues long. CDR1 MNHNY and CDR2 SVGAGI come from the germline V gene (reference sequence). The CDR3 sequence: CASSYVSGRYGYTF. The CDR3 DNA follows: TGTGCCAGCAGTTACGTATCCGGGAGGTATGGCTACACCTTC.

This clone has only one observation. This rearrangement joins TRBV4-2 to TRBJ2-1, with 9 positions matching TRBD2. The CDR3 length is 17 residues. V gave up 0 bases and J gave up 2 bases; unmatched junction bases: 5. The germline gives CDR1 LGHNA, CDR2 YNFKEQ. CDR3 coding DNA: TGTGCCAGCAGCCAAGATGGTAGCGGGAGCCCCTACAATGAGCAGTTCTTC. Its translation is CASSQDGSGSPYNEQFF.

The chain is built from TRBV7-9 and TRBJ2-7, with D unclear. V was cut by 3 bases and J by 6 bases, with 18 bases left in between. The V gene's germline CDR1 is SEHNR and CDR2 FQNEAQ (reference sequence). The CDR3 is made up of 15 amino acids. The CDR3: CASSFGSGSAAEQYF. CDR3 coding DNA: TGTGCCAGCAGCTTCGGGTCGGGCTCAGCCGCCGAGCAGTACTTC.

The J gene is TRBJ2-2, the V gene TRBV3-1, with D tentatively TRBD2 (5 bases). The germline V and J ends were trimmed by 7 bases and 8 bases, with 17 bases remaining between them. CDR1 LGHDT and CDR2 YNNKEL come from the germline V gene (reference sequence). The CDR3 extends over 14 amino acids. CDR3 sequence: CASTQRSRGGELFF. The CDR3 coding sequence is TGTGCCAGCACCCAGAGATCTCGCGGGGGGGAGCTGTTTTTT.

The genes are TRBV5-1 and TRBJ2-7, with D possibly TRBD1 on 7 matching bases. Trimming took 3 bases from V and 0 from J, leaving 10 bases between them. The germline V gene encodes CDR1 SGHRS and CDR2 YFSETQ. The CDR3 has 14 amino acids. The CDR3 DNA is TGCGCCAGCAGCTCGGGGGACAGCTCCTACGAGCAGTACTTC. Encoded protein: CASSSGDSSYEQYF.

In regard to this clone: The junction and the germline gene differ at one end; a read error may be behind it. The V gene is TRBV6-5, the J gene TRBJ2-3; 8 bases are shared with TRBD2. Per germline, CDR1 MNHEY and CDR2 SVGAGI. The length of the CDR3 is 18 residues. The CDR3 nucleotides are TGTGCCAGCAGTTACTCGAGGCGGGAGGTCCGAGGCACAGATACGCAATATTTT. Its protein is CASSYSRREVRGTDTQYF.

This clone appeared a few times. The chain links TRBV19 to TRBJ1-2; D uncertain. Germline CDR1 is LNHDA and CDR2 is SQIVND (reference sequence). The CDR3 extends over 13 amino acids. V lost 7 bases and J 6 bases, leaving 15 bases between the germline ends. For the CDR3, the DNA is TGTGCCAGTACCAAAAGTCCCAGAAATGGCTACACCTTC. Its protein product is CASTKSPRNGYTF.

The chain employs TRBV6-1 and TRBJ1-1; no reliable D call. Trimming removed 6 bases at V and 10 bases at J, with 15 bases between. This CDR3 region has 12 residues. Germline values: CDR1 MNHNS, CDR2 SASEGT. In DNA form, the CDR3 reads TGTGCCAGCAGCCCTTCCGGGGTCGGAGCTTTCTTT. Its translation is CASSPSGVGAFF.

The rearrangement joins TRBV6-2 or TRBV6-3 to TRBJ2-1; 8 bases match TRBD2. J gave up 0 bases and V 5 bases, and 15 bases lay outside the gene matches. CDR1 and CDR2 (germline): MNHEY, SVGEGT. The CDR3 is made up of 19 amino acids. CDR3 in DNA: TGTGCCAGCAGTCCCTGGACTAGCAGGATGCCAAGCTCCTACAATGAGCAGTTCTTC. It yields the protein CASSPWTSRMPSSYNEQFF.

The chain couples TRBV10-3 to TRBJ1-1; tentatively, D is TRBD1 (5 bases). The CDR3 sequence is 13 residues long. The ends were cut back, 7 bases at V and 1 base at J, with 10 bases in the middle. Per germline, CDR1 ENHRY and CDR2 SYGVKD. The CDR3 coding sequence is TGTGCCATCAATCGGGGGTCGAACACTGAAGCTTTCTTT. It specifies CAINRGSNTEAFF.

This clone turned up a few times. This chain links TRBV6-2 or TRBV6-3 with TRBJ1-2; D is perhaps TRBD1 (6 bases). CDR1 is MNHEY and CDR2 is SVGEGT in the germline V gene. The ends were cut back, 9 bases at V and 10 bases at J, with 15 bases in the middle. This CDR3 comprises 11 residues. The CDR3 region has the DNA TGTGCCAGTATTACAGGGTTGGTCTACACCTTC. This encodes CASITGLVYTF.

This clone was counted between two and nine times. The rearrangement joins TRBV28 to TRBJ2-2, with 11 positions matching TRBD2. This CDR3 has 16 residues. Germline assignment: CDR1 MDHEN and CDR2 SYDVKM. Trimming took 6 bases from V and 6 from J; bases not matched to a gene: 9. The CDR3 DNA is TGTGCCAGCAGCCCTTTTACTAGCGGGGGCGCCGGGGAGCTGTTTTTT. It codes for CASSPFTSGGAGELFF.

The chain combines TRBV6-5 with TRBJ1-2; D gene unclear. The V end lost 0 bases, the J end lost 8 bases, and 13 bases lay between the germline ends. Germline loops: CDR1 MNHEY, CDR2 SVGAGI. The CDR3 has 14 amino acids. For the CDR3, the DNA is TGTGCCAGCAGTTACTCGATGGCGTCACAGGGCTACACCTTC. Translating it yields CASSYSMASQGYTF.

The rearrangement links TRBV5-1 to TRBJ2-3; a weak D match, TRBD2 (6 bases). The CDR3 runs to 15 residues. Germline-derived CDR1 and CDR2 are SGHRS and YFSETQ. Trimming removed 2 bases at V and 6 bases at J, with 16 bases between. The CDR3 DNA sequence: TGCGCCAGCAGCTTAGCGGGCTACCGTACGGATACGCAGTATTTT. This translates into CASSLAGYRTDTQYF.

V usage is TRBV9 and J usage is TRBJ2-1; maybe TRBD1 (6 bases). Looked up from germline, CDR1 is SGDLS and CDR2 is YYNGEE. The CDR3 contains 15 residues. Trimming left V 0 bases short and J 5 bases short, with 12 bases between. Here the CDR3 reads CASSVEGTRDNEQFF. As DNA, the CDR3 is TGTGCCAGCAGCGTAGAGGGGACAAGAGACAATGAGCAGTTCTTC. Using reference TRBV9 and TRBJ2-1 for the parts outside the CDR3, the full variable domain is DSGVTQTPKHLITATGQRVTLRCSPRSGDLSVYWYQQSLDQGLQFLIQYYNGEERAKGNILERFSAQQFPDLHSELNLSSLELGDSALYFCASSVEGTRDNEQFFGPGTRLTVL.